This T cell receptor (beta chain) was found in a study of T cell changes during pregnancy in multiple sclerosis. Data came from immunoSEQ multiplex PCR; TCRdb stores just in-frame clones and leaves some out. The repertoire includes about 33,000 clones, about 91% of them detected once, and approximately 3% sits in the top ten. There are 13 residues in the CDR3. Germline V CDR1 and CDR2: SQVTM, ANQGSEA. V was shortened by 4 bases and J by 3 bases, with 12 bases between the two germline ends. This specimen consisted of CD4+ T cells from peripheral blood mononuclear cells, obtained in the third trimester of pregnancy. The V and J genes are TRBV29-1 and TRBJ1-2; maybe TRBD1 (6 bases). The TCR comes from a female donor in good health, enrolled as a control in a pregnancy study. For the CDR3, the DNA is TGCAGCGTTGTACAGGGCTCCGACTATGGCTACACCTTC. Its translation is CSVVQGSDYGYTF.